Listed here are 23 T cell receptor beta chains from one sample, sequenced in a study of blood T cell repertoires in COVID-19. Sequencing was performed with immunoSEQ multiplex PCR; in TCRdb, only in-frame clones are kept and a portion is missing. The top ten hold just under 4% of the sample, which has about 350,000 clones, roughly 89% seen once. Source material: peripheral blood. The receptors originated from a woman aged 60-75 years with COVID-19, enrolled during active disease.

The CDR3 DNA sequence: TGTGCCTGGAGTGTAGGGGGGGCTGGGAACACTGAAGCTTTCTTT. It encodes CAWSVGGAGNTEAFF. This rearrangement joins TRBV30 to TRBJ1-1, with D possibly matching TRBD1 (6 bases). The germline V gene has CDR1 GTSNPN and CDR2 SVGIG (reference sequence). Trimming took off 0 bases at V and 1 base at J, with 12 bases between the two ends. This CDR3 contains 15 residues.

The chain carries TRBV5-1 and TRBJ1-6; 8 bases align to TRBD1. CDR1 and CDR2 from the germline V gene are SGHRS and YFSETQ. The V and J ends lost 4 bases and 9 bases, in that order; junction bases with no gene match: 6. CDR3 size: 14 residues. CDR3 region: CASSRDRLFSPLHF. The CDR3 nucleotides are TGCGCCAGCAGCCGGGACAGGCTGTTTTCACCCCTCCACTTT.

This chain links TRBV5-4 with TRBJ1-2; 12 bases line up with TRBD1. This CDR3 contains 15 residues. Per the germline V gene, CDR1 is SGHNT and CDR2 is YYREEE (reference sequence). The V segment lost 3 bases and the J segment 5 bases; nucleotides outside the gene matches: 5. The CDR3 spells CASSSGTGGAYGYTF. The DNA of the CDR3 is TGTGCCAGCAGCTCCGGGACAGGGGGCGCTTATGGCTACACCTTC.

The chain uses TRBV30 and TRBJ1-4; D is possibly TRBD1 (6 bases). Germline lookup yields CDR1 GTSNPN and CDR2 SVGIG (reference sequence). CDR3 length: 17 amino acids. V lost 1 base, J lost 8 bases, and 23 bases lay in between. CDR3 nucleotide sequence: TGTGCCTGGAGTGCTAAAGGGATGGCGGGGGCAGGAGAAAAACTGTTTTTT. Its translation: CAWSAKGMAGAGEKLFF.

This chain connects TRBV5-1 to TRBJ2-3, with TRBD2 identical over 9 bases. Germline V gives CDR1 SGHRS, CDR2 YFSETQ. The J segment lost 5 bases and the V segment lost 4 bases, leaving 11 bases of the junction unmatched. This CDR3 region has 16 residues. The CDR3 region is CASSRVSGGAEDTQYF. The CDR3 DNA reads TGCGCCAGCAGCAGGGTTAGCGGGGGCGCCGAAGATACGCAGTATTTT.

The rearrangement joins TRBV11-2 to TRBJ1-3, with a weak D call TRBD1 (5 bases). This CDR3 has 17 residues. CDR1 and CDR2 from the germline V gene are SGHAT and FQNNGV. Between the trimmed V and J ends, which lost 0 bases and 4 bases, there was a span of 16 bases. The CDR3 protein is CASSLEGLPRTGNTIYF. The CDR3 DNA reads as TGTGCCAGCAGCTTAGAAGGCCTTCCAAGGACAGGAAACACCATATATTTT.

This chain uses TRBV18 with TRBJ1-1; D not certain. The CDR3 spans 14 residues. Germline loops: CDR1 KGHSH, CDR2 LQKENI. The V end lost 3 bases, the J end lost 7 bases, and 15 bases lay between the germline ends. The CDR3 sequence: CASSPATLTLEAFF. In nucleotides, the CDR3 is TGTGCCAGCTCACCGGCAACGTTAACCCTTGAAGCTTTCTTT.

In DNA form, the CDR3 reads TGTGCCACCAGTGATCGGGGGGCGGGTTACGGTGAGCAGTTCTTC. This codes for CATSDRGAGYGEQFF. This rearrangement joins TRBV24-1 to TRBJ2-1, with D perhaps matching TRBD2 (7 bases). The CDR3 extends over 15 amino acids. Germline V gene data show CDR1 as KGHDR and CDR2 as SFDVKD. Trimming removed 3 bases at V and 9 bases at J, with 17 bases between.

The chain couples TRBV7-9 to TRBJ1-2, with 8 bases identical to TRBD1. This CDR3 is built from 16 residues. The junction had 11 bases not matched to a gene; V was cut back by 3 bases and J by 5 bases. CDR1 SEHNR and CDR2 FQNEAQ come from the germline V gene (reference sequence). The CDR3 sequence: CASSFAQGAAGYGYTF. Here the CDR3 DNA reads TGTGCCAGCAGCTTCGCTCAGGGGGCCGCCGGGTATGGCTACACCTTC. The whole variable domain, remainder taken from reference TRBV7-9 and TRBJ1-2, is DTGVSQNPRHKITKRGQNVTFRCDPISEHNRLYWYRQTLGQGPEFLTYFQNEAQLEKSRLLSDRFSAERPKGSFSTLEIQRTEQGDSAMYLCASSFAQGAAGYGYTFGSGTRLTVV.

The rearrangement joins TRBV18 to TRBJ2-3; no reliable D call. Per germline, CDR1 KGHSH and CDR2 LQKENI. The V gene lost 6 bases and the J gene lost 3 bases, with 13 bases spanning the gap. This CDR3 is 14 amino acids long. Here the CDR3 reads CASSASQVTDTQYF. CDR3 nucleotides: TGTGCCAGCTCCGCCTCGCAGGTAACAGATACGCAGTATTTT.

This sequence joins TRBV12-3 or TRBV12-4 and TRBJ2-7, with TRBD2 matching 8 bases. V shed 5 bases and J 6 bases; nucleotides not matched to a gene: 3. The CDR3 is 12 amino acids. The CDR3 DNA is TGTGCCAGCAGTCCGGGGGGGGCCGAGCAGTACTTC. It is translated as CASSPGGAEQYF.

The chain couples TRBV27 to TRBJ2-7; 11 bases are a match to TRBD2. The germline gives CDR1 MNHEY, CDR2 SMNVEV (reference sequence). The CDR3 covers 15 residues. With V trimmed by 7 bases and J by 5 bases, 10 bases remained unmatched. Written as DNA, the CDR3 is TGTGCCAGCAAGTTGTCTAGCGGGGGGCTAAACGAGCAGTACTTC. It specifies CASKLSSGGLNEQYF.

This chain joins TRBV4-2 and TRBJ2-3; 7 positions match TRBD2. J was trimmed by 4 bases and V by 0 bases; bases with no gene match: 10. Germline CDR1 is LGHNA and CDR2 is YNFKEQ. This CDR3 is built from 17 residues. CDR3 DNA: TGTGCCAGCAGCCAAGATGCTAGCGGTTATCGGCCAGATACGCAGTATTTT. Protein: CASSQDASGYRPDTQYF.

The chain recombines TRBV2 with TRBJ2-7; TRBD1 agrees at 8 bases. The CDR3 is made up of 14 amino acids. CDR1 is SNHLY, CDR2 FYNNEI, per germline. The V gene end was trimmed by 11 bases and the J gene end by 0 bases; junction bases not matched to a gene: 9. The CDR3 loop is CAGRSGTGSYEQYF. CDR3 DNA: TGTGCCGGACGATCGGGGACAGGCTCCTACGAGCAGTACTTC.

The chain employs TRBV9 and TRBJ1-2; 7 nucleotides align to TRBD1. This CDR3 contains 15 residues. V dropped 2 bases and J dropped 4; count of bases not matched to a gene: 8. Germline CDR1 and CDR2: SGDLS and YYNGEE. CDR3 sequence reads: CASSVQGRGAYGYTF. The CDR3 nucleotides are TGTGCCAGCAGCGTTCAGGGCAGGGGGGCCTATGGCTACACCTTC.

This chain links TRBV14 with TRBJ1-2; tentative D call: TRBD1 (5 bases). V lost 3 bases and J lost 4, with 6 bases in between. This CDR3 has 12 amino acids. CDR1 is SGHDN, CDR2 FVKESK, per germline. The CDR3 protein is CASSQGGYGYTF. The CDR3 nucleotides read TGTGCCAGCAGCCAGGGGGGCTATGGCTACACCTTC.

The chain is built from TRBV25-1 and TRBJ1-4; 7 bases align to TRBD1. The CDR3 totals 16 residues. The V segment lost 6 bases and the J segment 4 bases; nucleotides outside the gene matches: 11. Germline-derived CDR1 and CDR2 are MGHDK and SYGVNS. In DNA, the CDR3 is TGTGCCAGCAGGACCAATACAGGGGTCGGTAATGAAAAACTGTTTTTT. This codes for CASRTNTGVGNEKLFF.

This chain joins TRBV19 and TRBJ1-6; D is perhaps TRBD1 (5 bases). Germline CDR1 reads LNHDA; CDR2 reads SQIVND (reference sequence). Deletions cut 4 bases from V and 7 bases from J, with 14 bases between. CDR3 size: 15 residues. The CDR3 here is CASSTGGGGNSPLHF. The CDR3 region has the DNA TGTGCCAGTAGTACGGGCGGGGGAGGGAATTCACCCCTCCACTTT.

This chain uses TRBV3-1 (or the pseudogene TRBV3-2) with TRBJ1-4; D gene ambiguous. The V and J ends lost 7 bases and 5 bases respectively, with 14 bases between them. This CDR3 has 14 amino acids. Looked up from germline, CDR1 is LGHDT and CDR2 is YNNKEL (reference sequence). The CDR3: CASTRRGSNEKLFF. The CDR3 DNA reads TGTGCCAGCACGCGGCGGGGATCCAATGAAAAACTGTTTTTT.

This clone appeared a single time. V gene TRBV5-1 combines with J gene TRBJ1-4, with D maybe TRBD1 (5 bases). Germline CDR1 is SGHRS and CDR2 is YFSETQ. With 6 bases removed from V and 4 bases from J, the gap between germline ends came to 7 bases. The CDR3 is 12 amino acids. CDR3 nucleotide sequence: TGCGCCAGCACCAGGGATAATGAAAAACTGTTTTTT. Amino acids: CASTRDNEKLFF.

This rearrangement joins TRBV12-3 or TRBV12-4 to TRBJ2-7; D gene uncertain. Trimming took 3 bases from V and 4 from J, leaving 10 bases between them. CDR3 length equals 13 residues. CDR3 in amino acids: CASSFYNVYEQYF. CDR3 DNA: TGTGCCAGCAGTTTTTACAACGTGTACGAGCAGTACTTC.

This chain connects TRBV13 to TRBJ1-6; no clear D. Trimming stripped 2 bases from V and 9 bases from J, with 8 bases between. The CDR3 is 13 amino acids. CDR1 and CDR2 (germline): PRHDT, FYEKMQ (reference sequence). CDR3 protein: CASSLRSGSPLHF. In DNA form, the CDR3 reads TGTGCCAGCAGCTTACGGTCCGGTTCACCCCTCCACTTT. The whole variable domain, remainder taken from reference TRBV13 and TRBJ1-6, is AAGVIQSPRHLIKEKRETATLKCYPIPRHDTVYWYQQGPGQDPQFLISFYEKMQSDKGSIPDRFSAQQFSDYHSELNMSSLELGDSALYFCASSLRSGSPLHFGNGTRLTVT.

The rearrangement links TRBV19 to TRBJ1-5; TRBD1 matches at 11 bases. Losses at the gene ends were 5 bases for V and 7 bases for J; bases not matched to a gene: 7. The germline V gene encodes CDR1 LNHDA and CDR2 SQIVND (reference sequence). CDR3 length: 15 amino acids. CDR3 bases: TGTGCCAGTAGTTTCGGGACAGGGGGACACCAGCCCCAGCATTTT. Its protein is CASSFGTGGHQPQHF. Full variable domain (outside the CDR3, taken from reference TRBV19 and TRBJ1-5): DGGITQSPKYLFRKEGQNVTLSCEQNLNHDAMYWYRQDPGQGLRLIYYSQIVNDFQKGDIAEGYSVSREKKESFPLTVTSAQKNPTAFYLCASSFGTGGHQPQHFGDGTRLSIL.